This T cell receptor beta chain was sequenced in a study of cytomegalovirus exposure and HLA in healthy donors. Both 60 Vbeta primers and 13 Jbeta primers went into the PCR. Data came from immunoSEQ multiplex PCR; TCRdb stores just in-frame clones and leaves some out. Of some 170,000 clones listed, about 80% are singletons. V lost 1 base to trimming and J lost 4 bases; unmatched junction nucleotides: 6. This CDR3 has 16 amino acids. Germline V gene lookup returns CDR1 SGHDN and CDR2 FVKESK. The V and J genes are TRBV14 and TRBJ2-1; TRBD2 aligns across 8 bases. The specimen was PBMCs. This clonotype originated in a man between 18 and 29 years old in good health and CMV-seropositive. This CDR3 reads CASSQGASGWYNEQFF. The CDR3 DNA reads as TGTGCCAGCAGCCAAGGGGCTAGCGGGTGGTACAATGAGCAGTTCTTC.